This T cell receptor (beta chain) was documented in a study of identical twins. MiXCR was run by TCRdb on the 5' RACE reads, yielding one entry per CDR3 protein. The sample records under 900,000 distinct CDR3 sequences, about 20% being singletons. A few counts support this clonotype. V was trimmed by 6 bases and J by 3 bases, leaving 14 bases between them. The CDR3 has 14 amino acids. Separately, the same data were catalogued under a study of T cells expressing NK-cell markers. Per that study: Also leading the CD3+CD56-NKG2C+ fraction in a handful of donors were these clonotypes.

The sequenced sample was PBMCs. The clonotype comes from a woman between 18 and 30 years old in good health. The chain combines TRBV12-3 or TRBV12-4 with TRBJ1-1; a possible D gene is TRBD1 (5 bases). DNA for the CDR3: TGTGCCAGCAGCCGACGCCTGGGGGACACTGAAGCTTTCTTT. The encoded protein is CASSRRLGDTEAFF.